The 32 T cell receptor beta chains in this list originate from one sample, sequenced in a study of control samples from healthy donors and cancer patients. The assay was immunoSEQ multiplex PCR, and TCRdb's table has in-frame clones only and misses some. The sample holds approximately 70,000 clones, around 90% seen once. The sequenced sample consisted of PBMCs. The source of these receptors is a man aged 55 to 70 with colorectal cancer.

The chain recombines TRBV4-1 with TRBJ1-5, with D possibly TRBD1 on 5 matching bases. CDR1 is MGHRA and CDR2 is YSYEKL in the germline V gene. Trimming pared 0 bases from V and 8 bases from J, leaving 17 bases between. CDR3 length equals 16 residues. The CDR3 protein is CASSQDRRQPHKPQHF. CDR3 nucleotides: TGCGCCAGCAGCCAAGATCGACGACAGCCCCATAAGCCCCAGCATTTT.

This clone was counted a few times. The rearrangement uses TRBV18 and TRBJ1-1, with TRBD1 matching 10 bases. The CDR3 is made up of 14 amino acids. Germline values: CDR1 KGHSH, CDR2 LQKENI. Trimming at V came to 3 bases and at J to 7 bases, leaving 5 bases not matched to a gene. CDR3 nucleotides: TGTGCCAGCTCACCCCTAGGGACAGGGGATGAAGCTTTCTTT. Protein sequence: CASSPLGTGDEAFF.

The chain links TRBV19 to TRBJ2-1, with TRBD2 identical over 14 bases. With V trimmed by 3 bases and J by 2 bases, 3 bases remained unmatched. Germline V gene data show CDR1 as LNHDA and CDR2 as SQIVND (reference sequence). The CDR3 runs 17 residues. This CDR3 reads CASSMGLAGAPYNEQFF. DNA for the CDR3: TGTGCCAGTAGTATGGGACTAGCGGGGGCGCCCTACAATGAGCAGTTCTTC.

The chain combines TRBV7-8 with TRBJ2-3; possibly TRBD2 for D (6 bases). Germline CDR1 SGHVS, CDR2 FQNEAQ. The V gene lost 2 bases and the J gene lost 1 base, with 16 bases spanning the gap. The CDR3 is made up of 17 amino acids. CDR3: CASSLRPRGWGTDTQYF. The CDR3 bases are TGTGCCAGCAGCTTACGCCCCCGGGGGTGGGGCACAGATACGCAGTATTTT.

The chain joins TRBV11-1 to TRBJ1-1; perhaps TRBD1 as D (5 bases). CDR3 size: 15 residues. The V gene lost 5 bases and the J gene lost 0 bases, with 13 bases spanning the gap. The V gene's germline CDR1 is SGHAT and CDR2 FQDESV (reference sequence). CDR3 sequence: CASSTWTSLNTEAFF. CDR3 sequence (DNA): TGTGCCAGCAGCACATGGACAAGCTTGAACACTGAAGCTTTCTTT. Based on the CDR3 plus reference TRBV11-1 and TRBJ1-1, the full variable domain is EAEVAQSPRYKITEKSQAVAFWCDPISGHATLYWYRQILGQGPELLVQFQDESVVDDSQLPKDRFSAERLKGVDSTLKIQPAELGDSAMYLCASSTWTSLNTEAFFGQGTRLTVV.

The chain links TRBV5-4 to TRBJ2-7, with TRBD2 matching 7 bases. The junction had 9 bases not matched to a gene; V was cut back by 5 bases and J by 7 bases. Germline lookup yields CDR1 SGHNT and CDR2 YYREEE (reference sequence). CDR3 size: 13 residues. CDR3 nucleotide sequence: TGTGCCAGCAGTTGGGGGGAGGGCTTAGAGCAGTACTTC. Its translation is CASSWGEGLEQYF.

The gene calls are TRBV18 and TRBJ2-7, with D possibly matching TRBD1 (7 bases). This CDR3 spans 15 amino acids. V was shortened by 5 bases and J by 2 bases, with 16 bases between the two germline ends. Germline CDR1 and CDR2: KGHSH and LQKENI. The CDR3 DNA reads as TGTGCCAGCTCATCCCGCGGGACAGCTGCCTACGAGCAGTACTTC. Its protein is CASSSRGTAAYEQYF.

CDR3 coding DNA: TGTGCCTCGGGGACAAGCTTCTACGAGCAGTACTTC. It specifies CASGTSFYEQYF. The V and J genes are TRBV11-2 and TRBJ2-7; D might be TRBD1 (6 bases). The V end was cut by 11 bases, the J end by 3 bases, with 14 bases between. Germline CDR1 reads SGHAT; CDR2 reads FQNNGV. The CDR3 consists of 12 residues.

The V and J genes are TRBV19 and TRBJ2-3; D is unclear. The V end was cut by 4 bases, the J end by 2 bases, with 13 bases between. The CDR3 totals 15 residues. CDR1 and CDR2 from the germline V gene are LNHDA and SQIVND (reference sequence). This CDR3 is CASSKGSAHTDTQYF. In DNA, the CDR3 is TGTGCCAGTAGTAAGGGAAGCGCACACACAGATACGCAGTATTTT.

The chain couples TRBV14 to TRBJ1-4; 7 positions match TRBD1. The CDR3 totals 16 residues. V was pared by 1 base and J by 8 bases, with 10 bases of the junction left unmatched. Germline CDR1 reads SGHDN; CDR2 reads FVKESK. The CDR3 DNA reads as TGTGCCAGCAGCCAAGCCATGTGGCAGGGGGGAGAAAAACTGTTTTTT. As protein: CASSQAMWQGGEKLFF.

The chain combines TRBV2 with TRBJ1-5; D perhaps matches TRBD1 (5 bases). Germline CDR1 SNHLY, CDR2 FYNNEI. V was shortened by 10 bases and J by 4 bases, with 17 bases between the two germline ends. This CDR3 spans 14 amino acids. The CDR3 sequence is CATRFAGSNQPQHF. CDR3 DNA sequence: TGTGCCACGAGGTTTGCAGGGAGTAATCAGCCCCAGCATTTT.

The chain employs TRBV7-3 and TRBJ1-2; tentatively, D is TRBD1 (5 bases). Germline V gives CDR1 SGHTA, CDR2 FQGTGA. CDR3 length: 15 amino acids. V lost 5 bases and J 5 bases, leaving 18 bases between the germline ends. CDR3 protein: CASSPGGREGYGYTF. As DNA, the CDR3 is TGTGCCAGCAGCCCAGGTGGCAGGGAAGGGTATGGCTACACCTTC.

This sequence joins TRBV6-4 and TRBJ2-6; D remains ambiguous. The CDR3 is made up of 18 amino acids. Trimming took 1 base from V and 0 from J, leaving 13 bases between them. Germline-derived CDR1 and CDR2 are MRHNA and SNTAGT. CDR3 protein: CASSDFPVQDSGANVLTF. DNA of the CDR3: TGTGCCAGCAGTGACTTTCCAGTTCAGGACTCTGGGGCCAACGTCCTGACTTTC.

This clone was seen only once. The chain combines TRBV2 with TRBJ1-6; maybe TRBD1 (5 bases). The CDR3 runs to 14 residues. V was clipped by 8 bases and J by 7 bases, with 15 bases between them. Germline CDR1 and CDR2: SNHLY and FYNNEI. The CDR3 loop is CASWEGAGNSPLHF. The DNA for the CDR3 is TGTGCCAGCTGGGAGGGCGCAGGGAATTCACCCCTCCACTTT. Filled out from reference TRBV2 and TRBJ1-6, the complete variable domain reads EPEVTQTPSHQVTQMGQEVILRCVPISNHLYFYWYRQILGQKVEFLVSFYNNEISEKSEIFDDQFSVERPDGSNFTLKIRSTKLEDSAMYFCASWEGAGNSPLHFGNGTRLTVT.

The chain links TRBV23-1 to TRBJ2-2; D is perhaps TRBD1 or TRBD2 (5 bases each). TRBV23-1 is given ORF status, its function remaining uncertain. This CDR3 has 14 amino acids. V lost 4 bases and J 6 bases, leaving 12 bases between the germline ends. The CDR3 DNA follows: TGCGCCAGCAGTCCACCGGGACCTCCCGGGGAGCTGTTTTTT. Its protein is CASSPPGPPGELFF.

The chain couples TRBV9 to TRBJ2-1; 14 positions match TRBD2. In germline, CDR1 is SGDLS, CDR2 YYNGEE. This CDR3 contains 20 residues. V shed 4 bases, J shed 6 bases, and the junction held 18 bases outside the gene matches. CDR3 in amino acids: CASSPLTGRLAGGPGNEQFF. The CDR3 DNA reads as TGTGCCAGCAGCCCTTTGACAGGTAGACTAGCGGGGGGGCCTGGCAATGAGCAGTTCTTC. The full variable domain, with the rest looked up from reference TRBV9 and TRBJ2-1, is DSGVTQTPKHLITATGQRVTLRCSPRSGDLSVYWYQQSLDQGLQFLIQYYNGEERAKGNILERFSAQQFPDLHSELNLSSLELGDSALYFCASSPLTGRLAGGPGNEQFFGPGTRLTVL.

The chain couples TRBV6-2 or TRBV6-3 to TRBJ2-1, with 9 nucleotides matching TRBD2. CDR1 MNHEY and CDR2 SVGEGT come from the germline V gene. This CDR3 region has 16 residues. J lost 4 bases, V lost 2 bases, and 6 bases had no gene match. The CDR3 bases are TGTGCCAGCAGTTACCCGGCGGGGGGGCCGTACAATGAGCAGTTCTTC. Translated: CASSYPAGGPYNEQFF.

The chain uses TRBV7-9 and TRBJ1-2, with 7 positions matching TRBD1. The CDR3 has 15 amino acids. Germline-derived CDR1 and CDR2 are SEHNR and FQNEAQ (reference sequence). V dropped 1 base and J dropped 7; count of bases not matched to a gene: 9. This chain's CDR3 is CASSLEAGGGGGYTF. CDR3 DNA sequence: TGTGCCAGCAGCTTAGAGGCTGGAGGGGGCGGTGGCTACACCTTC.

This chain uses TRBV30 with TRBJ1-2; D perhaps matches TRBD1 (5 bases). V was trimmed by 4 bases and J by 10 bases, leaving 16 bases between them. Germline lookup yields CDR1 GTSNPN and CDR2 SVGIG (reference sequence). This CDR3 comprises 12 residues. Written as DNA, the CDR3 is TGTGCCTGGACCGGGCCCGGGGGGTTCTACACCTTC. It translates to CAWTGPGGFYTF.

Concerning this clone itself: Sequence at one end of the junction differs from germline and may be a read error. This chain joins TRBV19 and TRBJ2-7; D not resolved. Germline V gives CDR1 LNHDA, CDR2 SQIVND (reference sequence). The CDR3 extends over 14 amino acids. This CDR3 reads CASSVDPPASEQYF. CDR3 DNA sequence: TGTGCCAGTAGTGTAGATCCACCCGCGAGCGAGCAGTACTTC.

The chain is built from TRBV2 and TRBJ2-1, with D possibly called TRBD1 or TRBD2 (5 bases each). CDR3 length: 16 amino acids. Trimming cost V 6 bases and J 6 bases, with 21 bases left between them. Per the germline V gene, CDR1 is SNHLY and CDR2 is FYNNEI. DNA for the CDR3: TGTGCCAGCAGCGAGAAAGGGACGTTCACCCGCAATGAGCAGTTCTTC. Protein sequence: CASSEKGTFTRNEQFF.

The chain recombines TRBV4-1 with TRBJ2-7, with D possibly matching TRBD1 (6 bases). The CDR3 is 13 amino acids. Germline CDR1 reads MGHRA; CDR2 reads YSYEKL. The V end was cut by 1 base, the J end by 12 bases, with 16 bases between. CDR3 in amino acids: CASSQAGQWPAYF. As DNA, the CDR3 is TGCGCCAGCAGCCAAGCCGGACAGTGGCCGGCGTACTTC.

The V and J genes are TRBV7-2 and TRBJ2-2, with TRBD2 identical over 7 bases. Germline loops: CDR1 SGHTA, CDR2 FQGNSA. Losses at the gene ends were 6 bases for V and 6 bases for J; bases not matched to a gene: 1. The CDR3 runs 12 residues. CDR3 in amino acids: CASSRGAGELFF. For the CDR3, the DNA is TGTGCCAGCAGTCGGGGGGCCGGGGAGCTGTTTTTT.

The CDR3 is CASSFSGGPETQYF. Written as DNA, the CDR3 is TGCGCCAGCAGCTTTAGCGGGGGCCCAGAGACCCAGTACTTC. This rearrangement joins TRBV5-1 to TRBJ2-5; TRBD2 matches at 9 bases. J gave up 4 bases and V 2 bases, and 3 bases lay outside the gene matches. Looked up from germline, CDR1 is SGHRS and CDR2 is YFSETQ. This CDR3 contains 14 residues.

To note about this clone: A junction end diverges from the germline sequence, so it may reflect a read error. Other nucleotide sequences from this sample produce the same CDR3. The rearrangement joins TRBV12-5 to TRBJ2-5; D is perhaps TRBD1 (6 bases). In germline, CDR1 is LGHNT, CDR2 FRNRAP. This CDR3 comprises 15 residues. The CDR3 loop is CASGLFRTDQETQYF. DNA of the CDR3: TGTGCCAGTGGTTTGTTCCGGACAGATCAAGAGACCCAGTACTTC.

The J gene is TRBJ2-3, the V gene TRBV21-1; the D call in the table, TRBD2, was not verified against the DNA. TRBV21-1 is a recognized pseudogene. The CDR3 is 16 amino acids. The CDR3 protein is CASSGVAGPLTDTQYF. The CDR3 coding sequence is TGTGCCAGCAGCGGGGTAGCGGGGCCGCTCACAGATACGCAGTATTTT.

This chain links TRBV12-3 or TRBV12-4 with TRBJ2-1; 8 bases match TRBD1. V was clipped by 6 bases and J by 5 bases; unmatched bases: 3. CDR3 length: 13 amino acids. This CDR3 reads CASSGQGDNEQFF. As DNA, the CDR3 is TGTGCCAGCAGCGGACAGGGAGACAATGAGCAGTTCTTC.

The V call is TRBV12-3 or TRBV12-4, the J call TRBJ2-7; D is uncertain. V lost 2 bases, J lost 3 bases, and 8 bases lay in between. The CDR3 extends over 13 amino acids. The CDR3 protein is CASSLQAYYEQYF. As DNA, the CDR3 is TGTGCCAGCAGTTTACAGGCATACTACGAGCAGTACTTC.

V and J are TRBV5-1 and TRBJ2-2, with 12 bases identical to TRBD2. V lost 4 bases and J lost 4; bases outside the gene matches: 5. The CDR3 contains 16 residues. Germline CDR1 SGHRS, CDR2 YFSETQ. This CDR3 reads CASSMTSGGGTGELFF. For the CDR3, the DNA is TGCGCCAGCAGCATGACTAGCGGGGGAGGCACCGGGGAGCTGTTTTTT.

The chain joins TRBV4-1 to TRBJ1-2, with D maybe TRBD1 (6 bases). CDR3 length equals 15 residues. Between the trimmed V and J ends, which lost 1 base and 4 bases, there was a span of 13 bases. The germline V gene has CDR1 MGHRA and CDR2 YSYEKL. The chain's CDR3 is CASSQGTAGSYGYTF. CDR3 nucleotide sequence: TGCGCCAGCAGCCAAGGGACAGCGGGATCCTATGGCTACACCTTC.

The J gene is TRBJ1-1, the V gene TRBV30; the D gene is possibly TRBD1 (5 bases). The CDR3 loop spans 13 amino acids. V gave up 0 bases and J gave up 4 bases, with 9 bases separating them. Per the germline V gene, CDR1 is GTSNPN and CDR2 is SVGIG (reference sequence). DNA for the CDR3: TGTGCCTGGAGTGTACATGGGGGCACTGAAGCTTTCTTT. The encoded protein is CAWSVHGGTEAFF.

The CDR3 DNA reads as TGTGCCAGCAGCCCGAGGGGAAACACTGAAGCTTTCTTT. It is translated as CASSPRGNTEAFF. The chain couples TRBV7-9 to TRBJ1-1; D is perhaps TRBD1 (5 bases). Germline assignment: CDR1 SEHNR and CDR2 FQNEAQ (reference sequence). This CDR3 is 13 amino acids long. Trimming stripped 5 bases from V and 2 bases from J, with 9 bases between.